This T cell receptor beta chain stems from a study of identical twins. TCRdb processed the 5' RACE reads anew with MiXCR; each CDR3 protein has one entry. The table lists around 450,000 distinct CDR3 sequences, 12% to 15% of them singletons. There are a few counts of this clonotype. Its target is unknown. The CDR3 totals 14 residues. The V gene lost 6 bases and the J gene lost 3 bases, with 14 bases spanning the gap. General observations from the study: Donors were not followed over many years; analysis was cross-sectional. The more abundant beta clonotypes in cord blood had fewer insertions, and memory repertoires did not show this.

These data also formed part of another study, on yellow fever vaccine responses in identical twins.

The chain couples TRBV12-3 or TRBV12-4 to TRBJ1-1; D is ambiguous. The sequence was collected from a woman aged 18-29 years in good health. Sequences were obtained from CD4+ T cells sorted from blood. This chain's CDR3 is CASRPWERDTEAFF. DNA of the CDR3: TGTGCCAGCAGACCGTGGGAAAGGGACACTGAAGCTTTCTTT.